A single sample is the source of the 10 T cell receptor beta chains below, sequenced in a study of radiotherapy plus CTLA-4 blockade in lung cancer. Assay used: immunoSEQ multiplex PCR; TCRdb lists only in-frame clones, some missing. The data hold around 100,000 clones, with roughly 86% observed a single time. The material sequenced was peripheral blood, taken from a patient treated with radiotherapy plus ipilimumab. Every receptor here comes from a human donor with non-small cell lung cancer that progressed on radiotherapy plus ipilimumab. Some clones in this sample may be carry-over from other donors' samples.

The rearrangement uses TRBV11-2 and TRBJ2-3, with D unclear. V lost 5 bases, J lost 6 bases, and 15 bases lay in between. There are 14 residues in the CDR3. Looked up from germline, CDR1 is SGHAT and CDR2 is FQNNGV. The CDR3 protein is CASSNLGVGDTQYF. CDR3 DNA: TGTGCCAGCAGCAATCTTGGGGTGGGTGATACGCAGTATTTT. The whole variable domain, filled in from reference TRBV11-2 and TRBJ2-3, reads EAGVAQSPRYKIIEKRQSVAFWCNPISGHATLYWYQQILGQGPKLLIQFQNNGVVDDSQLPKDRFSAERLKGVDSTLKIQPAKLEDSAVYLCASSNLGVGDTQYFGPGTRLTVL.

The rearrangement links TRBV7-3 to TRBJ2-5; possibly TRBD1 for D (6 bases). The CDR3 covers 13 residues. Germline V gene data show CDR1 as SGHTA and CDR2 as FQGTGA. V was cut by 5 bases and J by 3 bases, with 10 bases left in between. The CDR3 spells CASSINREETQYF. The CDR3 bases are TGTGCCAGCAGCATAAACAGGGAAGAGACCCAGTACTTC. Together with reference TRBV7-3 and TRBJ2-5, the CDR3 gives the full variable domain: GAGVSQTPSNKVTEKGKYVELRCDPISGHTALYWYRQSLGQGPEFLIYFQGTGAADDSGLPNDRFFAVRPEGSVSTLKIQRTERGDSAVYLCASSINREETQYFGPGTRLLVL.

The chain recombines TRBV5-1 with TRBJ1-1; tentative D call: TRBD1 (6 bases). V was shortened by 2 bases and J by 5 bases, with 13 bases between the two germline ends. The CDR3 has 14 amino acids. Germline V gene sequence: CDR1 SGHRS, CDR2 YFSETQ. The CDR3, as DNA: TGCGCCAGCAGCTTCCGGGACATTAGGACTGAAGCTTTCTTT. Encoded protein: CASSFRDIRTEAFF.

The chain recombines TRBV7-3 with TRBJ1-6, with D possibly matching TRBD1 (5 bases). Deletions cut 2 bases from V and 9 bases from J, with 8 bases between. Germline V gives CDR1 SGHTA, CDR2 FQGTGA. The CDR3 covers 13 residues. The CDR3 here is CASSLQGGSPLHF. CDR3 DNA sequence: TGTGCCAGCAGCTTACAGGGAGGTTCACCCCTCCACTTT.

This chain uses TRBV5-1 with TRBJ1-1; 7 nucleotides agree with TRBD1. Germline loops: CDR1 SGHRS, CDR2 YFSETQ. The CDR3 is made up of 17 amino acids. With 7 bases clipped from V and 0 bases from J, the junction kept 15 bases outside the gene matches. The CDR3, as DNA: TGCGCCAGCTTCGATCGGGACAGACCACCTGTGAACACTGAAGCTTTCTTT. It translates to CASFDRDRPPVNTEAFF. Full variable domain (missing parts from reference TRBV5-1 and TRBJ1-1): KAGVTQTPRYLIKTRGQQVTLSCSPISGHRSVSWYQQTPGQGLQFLFEYFSETQRNKGNFPGRFSGRQFSNSRSEMNVSTLELGDSALYLCASFDRDRPPVNTEAFFGQGTRLTVV.

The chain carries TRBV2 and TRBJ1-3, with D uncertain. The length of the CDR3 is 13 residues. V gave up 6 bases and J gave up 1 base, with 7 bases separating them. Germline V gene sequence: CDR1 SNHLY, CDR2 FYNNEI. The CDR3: CASRVSSGNTIYF. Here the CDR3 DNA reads TGTGCCAGCAGAGTCAGTTCTGGAAACACCATATATTTT.

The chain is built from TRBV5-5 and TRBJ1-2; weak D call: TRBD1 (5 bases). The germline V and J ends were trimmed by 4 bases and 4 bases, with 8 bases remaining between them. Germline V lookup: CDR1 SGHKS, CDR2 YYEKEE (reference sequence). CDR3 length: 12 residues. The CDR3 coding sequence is TGTGCCAGCAGCCAGGGTGTCTATGGCTACACCTTC. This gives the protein CASSQGVYGYTF.

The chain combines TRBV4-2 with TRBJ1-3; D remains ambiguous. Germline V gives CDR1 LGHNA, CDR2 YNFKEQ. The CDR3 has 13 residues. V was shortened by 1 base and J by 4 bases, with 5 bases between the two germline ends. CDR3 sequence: CASSQGWGNTIYF. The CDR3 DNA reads TGTGCCAGCAGCCAAGGGTGGGGAAACACCATATATTTT.

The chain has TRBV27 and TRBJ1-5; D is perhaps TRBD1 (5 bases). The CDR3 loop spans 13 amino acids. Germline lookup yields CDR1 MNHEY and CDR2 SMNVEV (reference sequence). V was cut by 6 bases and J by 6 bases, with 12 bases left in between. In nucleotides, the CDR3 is TGTGCCAGCAGCCCACAGGTTGGTCAGCCCCAGCATTTT. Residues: CASSPQVGQPQHF.

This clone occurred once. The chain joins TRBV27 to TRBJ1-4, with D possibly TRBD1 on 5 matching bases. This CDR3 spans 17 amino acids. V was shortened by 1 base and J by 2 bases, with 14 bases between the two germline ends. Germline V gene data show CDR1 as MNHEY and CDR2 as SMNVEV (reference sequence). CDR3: CASSLWGRVSTNEKLFF. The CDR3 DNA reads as TGTGCCAGCAGTTTATGGGGCAGGGTGAGCACTAATGAAAAACTGTTTTTT.